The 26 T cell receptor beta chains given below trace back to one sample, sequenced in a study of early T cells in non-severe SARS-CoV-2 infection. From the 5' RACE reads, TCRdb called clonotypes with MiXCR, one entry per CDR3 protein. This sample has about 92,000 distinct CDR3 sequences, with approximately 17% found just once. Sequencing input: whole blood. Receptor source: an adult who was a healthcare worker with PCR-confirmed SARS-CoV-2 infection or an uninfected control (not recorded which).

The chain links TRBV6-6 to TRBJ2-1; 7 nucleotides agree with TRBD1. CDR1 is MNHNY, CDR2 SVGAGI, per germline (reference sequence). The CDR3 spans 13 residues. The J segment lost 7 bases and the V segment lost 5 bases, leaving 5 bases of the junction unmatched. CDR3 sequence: CASSTGQVNEQFF. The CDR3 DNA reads TGTGCCAGCAGTACCGGACAGGTTAATGAGCAGTTCTTC.

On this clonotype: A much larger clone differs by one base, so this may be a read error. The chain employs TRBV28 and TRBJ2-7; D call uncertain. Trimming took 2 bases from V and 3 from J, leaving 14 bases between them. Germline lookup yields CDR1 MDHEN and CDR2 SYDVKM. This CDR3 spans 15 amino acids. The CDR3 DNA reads TGTGCCAGCAGTTTACAGGCCTTAAGCTACTACGAGCAGTACTTC. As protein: CASSLQALSYYEQYF.

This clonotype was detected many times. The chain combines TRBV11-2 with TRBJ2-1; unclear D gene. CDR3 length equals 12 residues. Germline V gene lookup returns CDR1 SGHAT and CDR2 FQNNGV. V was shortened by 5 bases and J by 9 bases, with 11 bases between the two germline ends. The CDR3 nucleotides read TGTGCCAGCAGCCACCGACATATTGAGCAGTTCTTC. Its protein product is CASSHRHIEQFF. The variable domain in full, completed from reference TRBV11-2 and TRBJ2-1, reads EAGVAQSPRYKIIEKRQSVAFWCNPISGHATLYWYQQILGQGPKLLIQFQNNGVVDDSQLPKDRFSAERLKGVDSTLKIQPAKLEDSAVYLCASSHRHIEQFFGPGTRLTVL.

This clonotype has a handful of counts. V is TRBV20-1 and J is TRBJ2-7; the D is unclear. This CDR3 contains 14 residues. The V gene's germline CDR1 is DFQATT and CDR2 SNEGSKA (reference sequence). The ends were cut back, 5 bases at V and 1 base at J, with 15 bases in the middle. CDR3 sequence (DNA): TGCAGTGCTTCAACTTCTTACCTTTCCTACGAGCAGTACTTC. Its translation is CSASTSYLSYEQYF.

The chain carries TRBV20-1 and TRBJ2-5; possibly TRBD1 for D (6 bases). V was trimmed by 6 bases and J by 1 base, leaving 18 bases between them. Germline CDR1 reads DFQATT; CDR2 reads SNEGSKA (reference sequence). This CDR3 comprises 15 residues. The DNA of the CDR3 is TGCAGTGCCGCAGACCCTAGGGGGTCCCAAGAGACCCAGTACTTC. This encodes CSAADPRGSQETQYF.

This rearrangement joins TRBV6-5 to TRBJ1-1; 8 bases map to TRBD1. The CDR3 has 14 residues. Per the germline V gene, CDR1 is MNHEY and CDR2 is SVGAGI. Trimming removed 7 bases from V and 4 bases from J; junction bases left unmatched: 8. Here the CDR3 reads CASKQGADSTEAFF. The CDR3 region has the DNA TGTGCCAGCAAGCAGGGGGCGGATTCCACTGAAGCTTTCTTT.

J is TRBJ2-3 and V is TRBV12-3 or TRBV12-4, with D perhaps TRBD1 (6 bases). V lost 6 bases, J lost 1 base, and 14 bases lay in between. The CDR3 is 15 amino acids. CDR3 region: CASRTGQTRTDTQYF. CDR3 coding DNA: TGTGCCAGCAGGACCGGACAGACCCGCACAGATACGCAGTATTTT.

The CDR3 here is CATSPSGDRNEQFF. CDR3 nucleotides: TGTGCCACCAGCCCGTCGGGGGATAGGAATGAGCAGTTCTTC. J is TRBJ2-1 and V is TRBV24-1; D possibly corresponds to TRBD2 (6 bases). The CDR3 loop spans 14 amino acids. Trimming pared 7 bases from V and 7 bases from J, leaving 16 bases between. Germline V gene sequence: CDR1 KGHDR, CDR2 SFDVKD.

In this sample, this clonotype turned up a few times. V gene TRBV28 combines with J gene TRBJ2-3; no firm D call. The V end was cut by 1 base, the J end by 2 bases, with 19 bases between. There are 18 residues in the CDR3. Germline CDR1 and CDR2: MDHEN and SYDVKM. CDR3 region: CASSLYRNTFMHTDTQYF. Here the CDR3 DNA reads TGTGCCAGCAGTTTATACAGAAATACCTTCATGCACACAGATACGCAGTATTTT.

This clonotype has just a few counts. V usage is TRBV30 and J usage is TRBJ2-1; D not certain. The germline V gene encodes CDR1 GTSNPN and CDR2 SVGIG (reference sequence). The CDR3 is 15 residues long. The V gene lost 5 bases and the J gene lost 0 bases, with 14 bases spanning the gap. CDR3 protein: CAWSDGLSSYNEQFF. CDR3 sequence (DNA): TGTGCCTGGTCTGACGGGTTGAGCTCCTACAATGAGCAGTTCTTC.

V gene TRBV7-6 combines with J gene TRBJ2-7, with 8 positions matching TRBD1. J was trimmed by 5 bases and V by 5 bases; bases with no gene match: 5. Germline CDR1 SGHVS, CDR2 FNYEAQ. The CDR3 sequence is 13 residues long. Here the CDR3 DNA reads TGTGCCAGCAGCCCACTGACAGGGGACGAGCAGTACTTC. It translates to CASSPLTGDEQYF. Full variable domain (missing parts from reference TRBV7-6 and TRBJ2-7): GAGVSQSPRYKVTKRGQDVALRCDPISGHVSLYWYRQALGQGPEFLTYFNYEAQQDKSGLPNDRFSAERPEGSISTLTIQRTEQRDSAMYRCASSPLTGDEQYFGPGTRLTVT.

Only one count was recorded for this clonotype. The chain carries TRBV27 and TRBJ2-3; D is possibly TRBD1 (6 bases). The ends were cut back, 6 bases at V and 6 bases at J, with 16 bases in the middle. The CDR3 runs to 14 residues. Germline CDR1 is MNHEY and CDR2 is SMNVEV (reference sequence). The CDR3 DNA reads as TGTGCCAGCAGACCCAGGGGCTACAGGGATACGCAGTATTTT. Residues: CASRPRGYRDTQYF.

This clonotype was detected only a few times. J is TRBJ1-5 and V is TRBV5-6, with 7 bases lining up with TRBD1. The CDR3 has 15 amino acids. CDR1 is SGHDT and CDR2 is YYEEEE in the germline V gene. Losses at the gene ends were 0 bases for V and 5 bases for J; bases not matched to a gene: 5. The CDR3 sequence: CASSLADREDQPQHF. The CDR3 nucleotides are TGTGCCAGCAGCTTGGCCGACAGGGAGGATCAGCCCCAGCATTTT.

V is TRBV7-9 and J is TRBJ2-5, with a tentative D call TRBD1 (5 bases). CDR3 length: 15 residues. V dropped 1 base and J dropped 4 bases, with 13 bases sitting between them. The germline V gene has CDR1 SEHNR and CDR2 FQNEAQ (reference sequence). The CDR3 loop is CASSLGLGLGETQYF. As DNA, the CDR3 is TGTGCCAGCAGCTTAGGATTGGGGCTAGGAGAGACCCAGTACTTC.

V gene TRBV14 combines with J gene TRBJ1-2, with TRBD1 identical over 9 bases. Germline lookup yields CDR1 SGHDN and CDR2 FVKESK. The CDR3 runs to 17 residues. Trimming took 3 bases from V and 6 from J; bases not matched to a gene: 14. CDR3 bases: TGTGCCAGCAGCCAGTCCCGGGACAGGGAACTATTAAATGGCTACACCTTC. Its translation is CASSQSRDRELLNGYTF.

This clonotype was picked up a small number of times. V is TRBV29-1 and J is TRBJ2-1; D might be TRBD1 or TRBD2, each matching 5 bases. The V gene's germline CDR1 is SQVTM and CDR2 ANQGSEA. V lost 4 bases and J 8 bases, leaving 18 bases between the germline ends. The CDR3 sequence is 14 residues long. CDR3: CSVGRVDRGDEQFF. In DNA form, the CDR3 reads TGCAGCGTTGGGCGTGTCGATCGAGGGGATGAGCAGTTCTTC.

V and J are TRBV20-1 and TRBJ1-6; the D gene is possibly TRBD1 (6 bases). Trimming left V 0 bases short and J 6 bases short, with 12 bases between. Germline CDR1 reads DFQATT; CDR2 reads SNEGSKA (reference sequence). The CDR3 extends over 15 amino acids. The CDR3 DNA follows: TGCAGTGCTAGAGATACGACAGGTTTTAATTCACCCCTCCACTTT. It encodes CSARDTTGFNSPLHF.

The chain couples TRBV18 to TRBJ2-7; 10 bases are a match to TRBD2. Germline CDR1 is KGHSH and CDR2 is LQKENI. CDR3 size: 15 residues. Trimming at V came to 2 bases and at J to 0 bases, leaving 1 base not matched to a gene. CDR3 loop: CASSPTSGASYEQYF. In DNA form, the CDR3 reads TGTGCCAGCTCACCAACTAGCGGGGCCTCCTACGAGCAGTACTTC.

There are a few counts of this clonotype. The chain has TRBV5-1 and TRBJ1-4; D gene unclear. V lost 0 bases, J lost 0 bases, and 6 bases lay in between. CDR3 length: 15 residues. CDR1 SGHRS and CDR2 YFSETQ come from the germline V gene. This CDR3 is CASSLGRATNEKLFF. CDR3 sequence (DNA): TGCGCCAGCAGCTTGGGCCGGGCAACTAATGAAAAACTGTTTTTT.

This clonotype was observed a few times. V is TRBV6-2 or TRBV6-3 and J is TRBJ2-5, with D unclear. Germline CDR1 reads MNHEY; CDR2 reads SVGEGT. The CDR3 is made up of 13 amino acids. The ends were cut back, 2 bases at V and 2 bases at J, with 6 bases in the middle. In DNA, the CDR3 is TGTGCCAGCAGTTACGAGGAGCAAGAGACCCAGTACTTC. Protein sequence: CASSYEEQETQYF.

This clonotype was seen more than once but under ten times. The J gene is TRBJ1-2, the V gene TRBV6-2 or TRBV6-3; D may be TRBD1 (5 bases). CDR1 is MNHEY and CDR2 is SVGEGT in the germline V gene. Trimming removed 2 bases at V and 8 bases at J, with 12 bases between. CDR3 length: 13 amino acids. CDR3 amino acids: CASSYAQGKGYTF. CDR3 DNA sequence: TGTGCCAGCAGTTACGCCCAGGGTAAAGGCTACACCTTC.

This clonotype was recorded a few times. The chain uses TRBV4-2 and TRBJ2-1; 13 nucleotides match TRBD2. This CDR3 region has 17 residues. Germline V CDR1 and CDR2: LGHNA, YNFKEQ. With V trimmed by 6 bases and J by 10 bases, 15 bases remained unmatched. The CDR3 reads CASRKEGTSGGAWEQFF. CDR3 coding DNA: TGTGCCAGCAGGAAAGAGGGTACTAGCGGGGGGGCATGGGAGCAGTTCTTC.

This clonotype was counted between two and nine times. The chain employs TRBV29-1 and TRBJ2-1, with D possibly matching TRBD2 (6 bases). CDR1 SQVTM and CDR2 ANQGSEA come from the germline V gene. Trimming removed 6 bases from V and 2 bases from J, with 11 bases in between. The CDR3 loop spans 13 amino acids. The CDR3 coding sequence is TGCAGCGTGGGAGGTAATCCCTACAATGAGCAGTTCTTC. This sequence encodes CSVGGNPYNEQFF.

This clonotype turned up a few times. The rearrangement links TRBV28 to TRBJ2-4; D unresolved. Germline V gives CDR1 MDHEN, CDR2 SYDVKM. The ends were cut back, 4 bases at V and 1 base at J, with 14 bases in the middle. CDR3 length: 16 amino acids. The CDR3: CASSSSGSWAKNIQYF. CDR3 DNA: TGTGCCAGCAGTTCTTCAGGCTCGTGGGCCAAAAACATTCAGTACTTC.

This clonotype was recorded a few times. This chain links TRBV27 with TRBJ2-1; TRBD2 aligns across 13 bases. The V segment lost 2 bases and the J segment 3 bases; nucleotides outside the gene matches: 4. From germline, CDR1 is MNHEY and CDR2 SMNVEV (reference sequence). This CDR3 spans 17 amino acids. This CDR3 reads CASSLGLAGAVYNEQFF. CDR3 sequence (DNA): TGTGCCAGCAGTTTAGGACTAGCGGGAGCGGTCTACAATGAGCAGTTCTTC.

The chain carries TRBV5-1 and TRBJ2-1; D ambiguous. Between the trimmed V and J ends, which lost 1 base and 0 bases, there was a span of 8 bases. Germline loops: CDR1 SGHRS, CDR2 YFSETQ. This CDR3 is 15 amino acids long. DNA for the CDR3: TGCGCCAGCAGCTTGTCCACCTCCTCCTACAATGAGCAGTTCTTC. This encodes CASSLSTSSYNEQFF.